A selection of T cell receptor beta chains follows, all from one sample in a study of shared clonotypes between healthy human individuals. The assay was immunoSEQ multiplex PCR, and TCRdb's table has in-frame clones only and misses some. The sample holds millions of clones, more than 85% seen once. The sequenced sample consisted of naive CD8+ T cells from PBMCs. The receptors originated from a man between 18 and 35 years old in good health. Some clones in this sample may be carry-over from other donors' samples. Both conserved end residues are part of each CDR3. A D gene is named only where the DNA matches it firmly. Some rows have no size entry. The others give once, few or many, or a class for an expanded clone.

cdr3_aa cdr3_nt j_call d_call v_call clone_size
CASSQDAVDEQFF TGCGCCAGCAGCCAAGATGCCGTCGATGAGCAGTTCTTC TRBJ2-1 NA TRBV4-1 NA
CASSLGLAGEETQYF TGTGCCAGCAGCCTAGGACTAGCGGGAGAGGAGACCCAGTACTTC TRBJ2-5 TRBD2 TRBV2 NA
CASSLGLYNEQFF TGTGCCAGCAGCTTAGGACTATACAATGAGCAGTTCTTC TRBJ2-1 NA TRBV7-9 few
CASRQQDLGTNEKLFF TGTGCCAGCAGGCAACAGGACCTTGGAACTAATGAAAAACTGTTTTTT TRBJ1-4 NA TRBV6-4 NA
CASGLAGGWDTQYF TGTGCCAGCGGCCTAGCGGGAGGATGGGATACGCAGTATTTT TRBJ2-3 TRBD2 TRBV6-1 once
CASSSRTGAEEQYF TGTGCCAGCAGTTCGAGGACAGGGGCGGAAGAGCAGTACTTC TRBJ2-7 TRBD1 TRBV7-9 NA
CASSLVLTPTGELFF TGTGCCAGCAGCTTAGTATTAACTCCCACCGGGGAGCTGTTTTTT TRBJ2-2 NA TRBV7-6 NA
CASRGGNANQYF TGCGCCAGCCGCGGTGGGAACGCGAATCAGTACTTC TRBJ2-7 NA TRBV5-1 NA
CASSLRPHLELSGQPYNEKLFF TGTGCCAGCAGCTTAAGGCCACATCTCGAACTTTCGGGCCAACCCTATAATGAAAAACTGTTTTTT TRBJ1-4 NA TRBV13 NA
CSVPLGTSAHEQFF TGCAGCGTTCCCTTGGGGACTAGTGCCCATGAGCAGTTCTTC TRBJ2-1 TRBD2 TRBV29-1 NA
CASSPVGGAYGYTF TGTGCCAGCAGCCCAGTGGGGGGGGCCTATGGCTACACCTTC TRBJ1-2 NA TRBV14 NA
CASSLVRMDNEQFF TGTGCCAGCAGTTTGGTCAGGATGGACAATGAGCAGTTCTTC TRBJ2-1 NA TRBV28 NA
CAWSAGNQETQYF TGTGCCTGGAGTGCGGGGAATCAAGAGACCCAGTACTTC TRBJ2-5 NA TRBV30 NA
CASSKGDRTNEKLFF TGTGCCAGCAGCAAAGGGGACAGGACTAATGAAAAACTGTTTTTT TRBJ1-4 NA TRBV21-1 NA
CASSLIQGADTQYF TGTGCCAGCAGTTTAATACAGGGCGCAGATACGCAGTATTTT TRBJ2-3 NA TRBV27 NA
CAHMDSGTETQYF TGTGCCCACATGGATAGCGGGACGGAGACCCAGTACTTC TRBJ2-5 TRBD2 TRBV6-6 NA
CASRLAGPSYEQYF TGTGCCAGCAGACTAGCGGGGCCATCCTACGAGCAGTACTTC TRBJ2-7 TRBD2 TRBV28 NA
CASSLGGGAFYNEQFF TGTGCCAGCAGCTTAGGGGGCGGGGCCTTCTATAATGAGCAGTTCTTC TRBJ2-1 NA TRBV7-9 NA
CASSLSSGQYEQYF TGTGCCAGCAGTTTGTCTAGCGGCCAATACGAGCAGTACTTC TRBJ2-7 TRBD2 TRBV27 NA
CSAYGESGAPYEQYF TGCAGCGCCTACGGGGAGAGCGGAGCCCCCTACGAGCAGTACTTC TRBJ2-7 NA TRBV29-1 NA
CASSLVDRGSGNTIYF TGTGCCAGCAGCTTGGTTGACAGGGGCTCTGGAAACACCATATATTTT TRBJ1-3 TRBD1 TRBV7-6 NA
CASSQSPQGAEGNTEAFF TGTGCCAGCAGCCAATCGCCGCAGGGGGCTGAGGGGAACACTGAAGCTTTCTTT TRBJ1-1 TRBD1 TRBV4-2 NA
CASSPSGTGPEAFF TGCGCCAGCAGCCCCTCCGGGACAGGACCTGAAGCTTTCTTT TRBJ1-1 TRBD1 TRBV5-1 NA
CASSPPGTGANEQFF TGTGCCAGCTCACCGCCCGGGACAGGGGCTAATGAGCAGTTCTTC TRBJ2-1 TRBD1 TRBV18 once
CASSGRDRGTDTQYF TGTGCCAGCAGCGGACGGGACAGGGGAACAGATACGCAGTATTTT TRBJ2-3 TRBD1 TRBV7-9 NA
CASRGQGELEAFF TGTGCCAGCAGGGGACAGGGTGAATTGGAAGCTTTCTTT TRBJ1-1 TRBD1 TRBV27 once
CASSPFTVLAKNIQYF TGTGCCAGCAGCCCGTTCACAGTGCTAGCCAAAAACATTCAGTACTTC TRBJ2-4 NA TRBV7-8 once